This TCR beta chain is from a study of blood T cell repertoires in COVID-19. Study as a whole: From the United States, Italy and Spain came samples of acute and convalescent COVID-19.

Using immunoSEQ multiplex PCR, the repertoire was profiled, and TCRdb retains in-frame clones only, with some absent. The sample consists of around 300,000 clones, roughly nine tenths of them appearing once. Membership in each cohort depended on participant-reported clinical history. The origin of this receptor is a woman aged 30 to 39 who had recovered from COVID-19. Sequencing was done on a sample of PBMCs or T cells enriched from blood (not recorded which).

This chain's CDR3 is CASSLTLVTDTQYF. In nucleotides, the CDR3 is TGTGCCAGCAGCCTAACACTAGTTACAGATACGCAGTATTTT. The chain uses TRBV3-1 (or the pseudogene TRBV3-2) and TRBJ2-3; D perhaps matches TRBD2 (5 bases). The CDR3 consists of 14 residues. Germline V gene lookup returns CDR1 LGHDT and CDR2 YNNKEL (reference sequence). Trimming left V 4 bases short and J 3 bases short, with 11 bases between.